Shown below are 18 T cell receptor beta chains from a single sample sequenced in a study of siplizumab effects on memory and regulatory T cells. Profiled with immunoSEQ multiplex PCR; TCRdb holds only in-frame clones, not every one. The repertoire has about 110,000 clones, roughly 92% of them found once; the top ten carry 1% to 1.5%. The sequenced sample consisted of CD4+ T cells sorted from blood. The receptors were sampled from a human donor in good health.

The V call is TRBV6-1, the J call TRBJ1-3, with 7 bases matching TRBD1. V was clipped by 4 bases and J by 0 bases; unmatched bases: 9. Germline V gives CDR1 MNHNS, CDR2 SASEGT. The CDR3 has 17 amino acids. The CDR3 protein is CASSAHQQGSSGNTIYF. The CDR3 nucleotides read TGTGCCAGCAGTGCGCACCAACAGGGGAGCTCTGGAAACACCATATATTTT.

V and J are TRBV4-1 and TRBJ2-3, with TRBD2 matching 7 bases. J lost 2 bases, V lost 1 base, and 6 bases had no gene match. The CDR3 extends over 16 amino acids. The germline V gene has CDR1 MGHRA and CDR2 YSYEKL. CDR3 sequence reads: CASSQGRGRSTDTQYF. In nucleotides, the CDR3 is TGCGCCAGCAGCCAAGGTCGCGGGAGATCCACAGATACGCAGTATTTT.

The chain carries TRBV2 and TRBJ1-5; possible D gene TRBD1, 5 bases. Germline-derived CDR1 and CDR2 are SNHLY and FYNNEI. V lost 2 bases and J lost 7, with 15 bases in between. The CDR3 extends over 15 amino acids. CDR3 DNA sequence: TGTGCCAGCAGTGAAAAAGGGCAGGGAGGGCAGCCCCAGCATTTT. It codes for CASSEKGQGGQPQHF.

The chain uses TRBV7-9 and TRBJ2-3; 9 nucleotides line up with TRBD2. The CDR3 is 16 residues long. CDR1 and CDR2 from the germline V gene are SEHNR and FQNEAQ (reference sequence). Trimming at V came to 5 bases and at J to 2 bases, leaving 8 bases not matched to a gene. CDR3 amino acids: CASSATSGTHTDTQYF. For the CDR3, the DNA is TGTGCCAGCAGCGCGACTAGCGGCACCCACACAGATACGCAGTATTTT.

The rearrangement uses TRBV2 and TRBJ1-1, with 9 bases identical to TRBD1. Trimming at V came to 2 bases and at J to 4 bases, leaving 5 bases not matched to a gene. The CDR3 has 15 amino acids. Germline values: CDR1 SNHLY, CDR2 FYNNEI. The CDR3 is CASSESGQGTTEAFF. DNA for the CDR3: TGTGCCAGCAGTGAATCGGGACAGGGTACCACTGAAGCTTTCTTT.

This clone was seen just once. The chain has TRBV5-4 and TRBJ1-2; no clear D gene. The CDR3 covers 15 residues. Germline V gene lookup returns CDR1 SGHNT and CDR2 YYREEE (reference sequence). The V gene lost 6 bases and the J gene lost 3 bases, with 18 bases spanning the gap. The CDR3 sequence is CASTRSGRTDYGYTF. The CDR3 nucleotides are TGTGCCAGCACGCGGTCCGGCAGGACCGACTATGGCTACACCTTC.

This chain links TRBV4-1 with TRBJ2-5; no clear D gene. Trimming removed 4 bases from V and 4 bases from J, with 19 bases in between. The germline V gene encodes CDR1 MGHRA and CDR2 YSYEKL. The length of the CDR3 is 16 residues. The CDR3 is CASSRSGPPVGETQYF. CDR3 DNA sequence: TGCGCCAGCAGCCGATCCGGGCCCCCGGTGGGAGAGACCCAGTACTTC.

The V and J genes are TRBV5-4 and TRBJ2-5, with D possibly being TRBD2 (5 bases). Germline V CDR1 and CDR2: SGHNT, YYREEE (reference sequence). V was trimmed by 0 bases and J by 4 bases, leaving 10 bases between them. CDR3 length: 14 residues. The CDR3 nucleotides read TGTGCCAGCAGCTTGGTGTCAGAGGGAGAGACCCAGTACTTC. Amino acids: CASSLVSEGETQYF. Complete variable domain (other parts from reference TRBV5-4 and TRBJ2-5): ETGVTQSPTHLIKTRGQQVTLRCSSQSGHNTVSWYQQALGQGPQFIFQYYREEENGRGNFPPRFSGLQFPNYSSELNVNALELDDSALYLCASSLVSEGETQYFGPGTRLLVL.

This sequence joins TRBV2 and TRBJ1-2; tentatively, D is TRBD1 (5 bases). The germline gives CDR1 SNHLY, CDR2 FYNNEI. The CDR3 extends over 13 amino acids. V gave up 6 bases and J gave up 5 bases, with 13 bases separating them. The CDR3 is CASRPWAGYGYTF. The CDR3, as DNA: TGTGCCAGCAGGCCTTGGGCAGGGTATGGCTACACCTTC.

The rearrangement links TRBV2 to TRBJ1-2; no definite D call. Trimming took off 0 bases at V and 5 bases at J, with 16 bases between the two ends. The CDR3 has 16 amino acids. Per the germline V gene, CDR1 is SNHLY and CDR2 is FYNNEI. CDR3 DNA: TGTGCCAGCAGTGAAGCGCTTACGGCAGGAGGTTATGGCTACACCTTC. Translating it yields CASSEALTAGGYGYTF.

The gene calls are TRBV10-1 and TRBJ2-1; 7 bases are shared with TRBD2. This CDR3 has 17 residues. J was trimmed by 0 bases and V by 6 bases; bases with no gene match: 11. CDR1 WNHNN and CDR2 SYGVQD come from the germline V gene (reference sequence). CDR3 residues: CASSNVAGRNSYNEQFF. CDR3 nucleotide sequence: TGCGCCAGCAGCAACGTAGCGGGTCGCAACTCCTACAATGAGCAGTTCTTC.

The CDR3 spells CASNGQGTYTF. CDR3 coding DNA: TGTGCCAGCAACGGACAGGGGACCTACACCTTC. The chain joins TRBV6-5 to TRBJ1-2, with 9 bases matching TRBD1. CDR1 and CDR2 from the germline V gene are MNHEY and SVGAGI. The CDR3 contains 11 residues. J gave up 10 bases and V 7 bases, and 4 bases lay outside the gene matches.

CDR3 sequence (DNA): TGTGCCAGCAGCCAAGCAGGGTATTCCGGCTACGAGCAGTACTTC. It is translated as CASSQAGYSGYEQYF. The chain combines TRBV11-2 with TRBJ2-7; TRBD1 is a possible D gene (5 bases). The CDR3 is 15 amino acids. CDR1 SGHAT and CDR2 FQNNGV come from the germline V gene. V lost 5 bases to trimming and J lost 3 bases, with 17 bases between them.

The chain has TRBV28 and TRBJ2-7; the match to TRBD2 covers 7 bases. CDR1 and CDR2 (germline): MDHEN, SYDVKM. V gave up 8 bases and J gave up 0 bases; unmatched junction bases: 10. The length of the CDR3 is 15 residues. CDR3 in amino acids: CASLNGGESSYEQYF. Written as DNA, the CDR3 is TGTGCCAGCCTTAATGGGGGGGAGAGCTCCTACGAGCAGTACTTC.

The V and J genes are TRBV11-2 and TRBJ2-1; D may correspond to TRBD1 or TRBD2 (5 bases each). In germline, CDR1 is SGHAT, CDR2 FQNNGV. The CDR3 spans 16 residues. The V end lost 5 bases, the J end lost 7 bases, and 21 bases lay between the germline ends. CDR3 protein: CASSPRPGTGANEQFF. DNA for the CDR3: TGTGCCAGCAGCCCACGTCCGGGGACCGGGGCGAATGAGCAGTTCTTC.

The chain employs TRBV6-5 and TRBJ1-2; 9 positions agree with TRBD1. Unmatched junction bases numbered 7, after V lost 6 bases and J lost 5 bases. Germline V gene lookup returns CDR1 MNHEY and CDR2 SVGAGI. This CDR3 is built from 14 residues. The CDR3: CASRTRTGAYGYTF. CDR3 in DNA: TGTGCCAGCAGGACCCGGACAGGGGCGTATGGCTACACCTTC.

This clone was seen a handful of times. CDR3 residues: CASSEGLWISPLHF. The CDR3 DNA is TGTGCCAGCAGCGAGGGTCTTTGGATTTCACCCCTCCACTTT. The chain joins TRBV2 to TRBJ1-6; D remains ambiguous. CDR3 length: 14 residues. The germline V and J ends were trimmed by 6 bases and 9 bases, with 15 bases remaining between them. Germline loops: CDR1 SNHLY, CDR2 FYNNEI. Together with reference TRBV2 and TRBJ1-6, the CDR3 gives the full variable domain: EPEVTQTPSHQVTQMGQEVILRCVPISNHLYFYWYRQILGQKVEFLVSFYNNEISEKSEIFDDQFSVERPDGSNFTLKIRSTKLEDSAMYFCASSEGLWISPLHFGNGTRLTVT.

The chain links TRBV7-7 to TRBJ2-5, with TRBD1 identical over 8 bases. The CDR3 spans 15 residues. J gave up 4 bases and V 5 bases, and 9 bases lay outside the gene matches. Germline CDR1 SSHAT, CDR2 FNYEAQ (reference sequence). CDR3 coding DNA: TGTGCCAGCAGCATACAGGGGGTTCTGACAGAGACCCAGTACTTC. The encoded protein is CASSIQGVLTETQYF.